Listed below are T cell receptor beta chains from one sample, sequenced in a study of cytomegalovirus exposure and HLA in healthy donors. Sequenced by immunoSEQ multiplex PCR; TCRdb stores in-frame clones only, minus some. The top ten hold about 1.8% of the sample, which has under 200,000 clones, around 83% seen once. The sample was PBMCs. These receptor sequences come from a woman under 30 in good health and CMV-seronegative. CDR3s leave out the opening cysteine and the closing phenylalanine or tryptophan. Fields, in order: clone size, V gene, D gene, J gene, CDR3 protein. The D gene is left open where the match is weak. A clone size is listed for some rows: how often the clone was seen (once, few, many), or a class if it is expanded.

NA	TRBV7-2	TRBD1	TRBJ1-1	ASSLVLTGGDTEAF
NA	TRBV7-2	NA	TRBJ1-1	ASTLNREKGAEAF
NA	TRBV19	TRBD2	TRBJ2-7	ASSILAGVHEQY
NA	TRBV30	NA	TRBJ1-5	AWSVWGGSNQPQH
few	TRBV10-1	TRBD1	TRBJ2-2	ASSSGTGVTGELF
NA	TRBV5-5	TRBD1	TRBJ2-1	ASSVPTGGSGNEQF
NA	TRBV28	NA	TRBJ2-2	ASSFPGPGELF
NA	TRBV5-5	TRBD2	TRBJ2-1	ASSLEGSGRTPYYNEQF
once	TRBV10-3	NA	TRBJ1-2	AISPPGDYGYT
NA	TRBV5-1	NA	TRBJ1-2	ASSSTGNYGYT
NA	TRBV5-6	TRBD1	TRBJ2-3	ASSSVRTGTTDTQY
NA	TRBV10-3	TRBD2	TRBJ2-3	AIRPEGGRADTQY
NA	TRBV4-2	NA	TRBJ1-1	ASSQGPLNTEAF
NA	TRBV5-6	TRBD2	TRBJ2-1	ASSPGTSGFPEQF
NA	TRBV28	NA	TRBJ1-5	ASSYDSQNQPQH
NA	TRBV27	NA	TRBJ1-5	ASSLRPGWDQPQH
few	TRBV4-2	TRBD1	TRBJ1-3	ASSLSTGGITGNTIY
NA	TRBV27	TRBD2	NA	ASGTSGGSSYEQY
NA	TRBV11-2	TRBD2	TRBJ2-1	ASSLDWVGSGSRYNEQF
NA	TRBV6-1	TRBD1	TRBJ1-1	ASSMTGVPEAF
NA	TRBV4-2	TRBD2	TRBJ2-1	ASSPSGTSGYNEQF
NA	TRBV27	NA	TRBJ2-1	ASSKRQISYNEQF
few	TRBV2	NA	TRBJ2-1	ASSGSNLPYNEQF
NA	TRBV7-9	NA	TRBJ2-7	ASSPKNSYEQY
NA	TRBV7-2	TRBD2	TRBJ2-6	ASSLGLAGLSGANVLT
few	TRBV30	NA	TRBJ1-1	AWTWGGMGTEAF
NA	TRBV9	NA	TRBJ2-5	ASSPQTGETQY
NA	TRBV10-3	NA	TRBJ2-3	AISAAGTTDTQY
NA	TRBV19	NA	TRBJ2-1	ASSKTVYNEQF
NA	TRBV29-1	NA	TRBJ1-1	SVSRTDSTEAF
NA	TRBV6-1	NA	TRBJ2-2	ASTEKAGTLDTGELF
NA	TRBV5-4	NA	TRBJ2-3	ASSVDSSRDTQY
NA	TRBV4-3	NA	TRBJ1-2	ASSQGQSPNYGYT
NA	TRBV7-2	NA	TRBJ1-5	ASSLTSGEGKFPQH
NA	TRBV5-1	TRBD1	TRBJ2-5	ASSPGTGNQETQY
few	TRBV7-2	NA	TRBJ1-2	ASSLSERNYGYT
NA	TRBV19	TRBD2	TRBJ2-7	ASSNRLAGEVYEQY
NA	TRBV10-3	TRBD2	TRBJ2-1	AISGGPIAGGFGNEQF
NA	TRBV7-6	NA	TRBJ1-2	ASAEGLNYGYT
once	TRBV11-3	NA	TRBJ1-2	ASSQEPGYGYT
NA	TRBV7-9	NA	TRBJ2-3	ASSLKGTSATDTQY
NA	TRBV9	NA	TRBJ1-4	ASSDPLGRVVNEKLF
NA	TRBV19	NA	TRBJ2-7	ASNPSDSYEQY
NA	TRBV27	TRBD1	TRBJ2-3	ASSLDRDTDTQY
NA	TRBV9	NA	TRBJ1-6	ASSATAGRGSLYYYNSPLH
NA	TRBV6-1	NA	TRBJ2-7	ASSATYEQY
NA	TRBV21-1	NA	TRBJ2-1	ASRSTSGIENEQF
NA	TRBV7-2	NA	TRBJ2-5	ASSLALMGPGETQY
few	TRBV27	TRBD1	TRBJ1-1	ASSLSFAGGYAF
NA	TRBV11-3	NA	TRBJ2-6	ASSFGDSSGANVLT
NA	TRBV5-6	TRBD1	TRBJ2-7	ASSLGGGQGIYEQY
NA	TRBV29-1	TRBD2	TRBJ2-5	SVGTSGKETQY
NA	TRBV6-1	NA	TRBJ1-5	ASSGGMKPQH
NA	TRBV9	TRBD1	TRBJ2-2	ASSGRDSLNTGELF
NA	TRBV19	NA	TRBJ1-5	ASSMVGAGNQPQH